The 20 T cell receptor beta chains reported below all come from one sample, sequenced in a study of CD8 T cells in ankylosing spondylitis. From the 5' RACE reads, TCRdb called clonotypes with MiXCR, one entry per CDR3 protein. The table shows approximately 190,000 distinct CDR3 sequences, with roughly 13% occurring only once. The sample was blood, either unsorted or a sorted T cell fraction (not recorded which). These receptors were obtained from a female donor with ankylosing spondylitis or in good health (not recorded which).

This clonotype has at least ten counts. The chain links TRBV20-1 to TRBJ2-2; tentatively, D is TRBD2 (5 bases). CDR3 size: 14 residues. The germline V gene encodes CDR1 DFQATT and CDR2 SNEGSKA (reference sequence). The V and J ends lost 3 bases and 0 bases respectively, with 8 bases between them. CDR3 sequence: CSASKLANTGELFF. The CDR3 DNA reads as TGCAGTGCTAGTAAACTAGCGAACACCGGGGAGCTGTTTTTT.

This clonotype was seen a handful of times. CDR3 in amino acids: CASSLSAGGYNEQFF. The CDR3 region has the DNA TGTGCCAGCAGCCTGAGCGCGGGAGGCTACAATGAGCAGTTCTTC. V usage is TRBV7-6 and J usage is TRBJ2-1; 8 bases line up with TRBD2. Germline values: CDR1 SGHVS, CDR2 FNYEAQ. CDR3 length: 15 amino acids. V was clipped by 5 bases and J by 3 bases; unmatched bases: 6.

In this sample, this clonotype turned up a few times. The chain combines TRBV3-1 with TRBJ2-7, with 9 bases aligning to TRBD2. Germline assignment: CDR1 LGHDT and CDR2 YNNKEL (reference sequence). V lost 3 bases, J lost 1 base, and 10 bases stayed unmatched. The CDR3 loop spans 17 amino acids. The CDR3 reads CASSHGRLAGSSYEQYF. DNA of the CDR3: TGTGCCAGCAGCCATGGTCGGCTAGCGGGGAGTTCCTACGAGCAGTACTTC.

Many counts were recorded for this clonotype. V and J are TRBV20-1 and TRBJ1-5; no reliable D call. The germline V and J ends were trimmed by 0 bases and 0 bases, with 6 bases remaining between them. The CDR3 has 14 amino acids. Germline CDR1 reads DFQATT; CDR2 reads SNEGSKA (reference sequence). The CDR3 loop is CSAREPYSNQPQHF. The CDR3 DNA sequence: TGCAGTGCTAGAGAGCCTTATAGCAATCAGCCCCAGCATTTT.

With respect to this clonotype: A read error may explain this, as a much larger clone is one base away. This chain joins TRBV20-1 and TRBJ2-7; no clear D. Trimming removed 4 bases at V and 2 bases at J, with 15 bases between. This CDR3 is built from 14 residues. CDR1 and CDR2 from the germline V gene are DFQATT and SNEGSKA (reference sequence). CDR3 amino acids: CSAIPFDSPYEQYF. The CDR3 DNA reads TGCAGTGCTATTCCCTTCGACTCCCCCTACGAGCAGTACTTC.

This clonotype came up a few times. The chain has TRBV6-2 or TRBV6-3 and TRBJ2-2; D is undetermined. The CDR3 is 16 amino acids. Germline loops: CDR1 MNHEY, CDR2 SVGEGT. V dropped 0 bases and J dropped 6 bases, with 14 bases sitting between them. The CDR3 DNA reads TGTGCCAGCAGTTACTCGACGTCGAGTACAGCCGGGGAGCTGTTTTTT. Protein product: CASSYSTSSTAGELFF.

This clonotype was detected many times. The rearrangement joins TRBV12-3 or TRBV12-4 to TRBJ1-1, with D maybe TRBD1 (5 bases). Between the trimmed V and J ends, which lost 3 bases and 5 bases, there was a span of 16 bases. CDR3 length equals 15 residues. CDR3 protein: CASSFPGQGRTEAFF. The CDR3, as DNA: TGTGCCAGCAGTTTTCCTGGGCAGGGAAGGACTGAAGCTTTCTTT.

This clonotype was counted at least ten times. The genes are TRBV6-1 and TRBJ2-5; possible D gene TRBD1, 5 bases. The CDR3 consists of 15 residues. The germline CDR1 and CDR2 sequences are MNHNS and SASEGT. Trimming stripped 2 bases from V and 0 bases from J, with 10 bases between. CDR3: CASSEQGWDQETQYF. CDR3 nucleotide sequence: TGTGCCAGCAGTGAACAGGGTTGGGACCAAGAGACCCAGTACTTC.

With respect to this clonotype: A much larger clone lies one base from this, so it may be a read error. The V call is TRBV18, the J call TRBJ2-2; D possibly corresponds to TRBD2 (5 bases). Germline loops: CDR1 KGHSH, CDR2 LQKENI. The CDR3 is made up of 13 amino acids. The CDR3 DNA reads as TGTTCCAGCTCACCACTAGACACCGGGGAGCTGTTTTTT. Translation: CSSSPLDTGELFF.

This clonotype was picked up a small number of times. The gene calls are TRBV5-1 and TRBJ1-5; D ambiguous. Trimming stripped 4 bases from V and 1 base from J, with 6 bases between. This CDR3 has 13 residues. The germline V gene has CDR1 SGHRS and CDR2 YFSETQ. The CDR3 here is CASSPDSNQPQHF. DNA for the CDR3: TGCGCCAGCAGCCCGGACAGCAATCAGCCCCAGCATTTT.

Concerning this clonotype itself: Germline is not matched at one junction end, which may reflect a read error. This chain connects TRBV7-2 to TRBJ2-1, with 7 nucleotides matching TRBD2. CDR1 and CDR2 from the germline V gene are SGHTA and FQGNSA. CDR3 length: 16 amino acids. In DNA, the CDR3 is TGTGCCAGCAGCCCGCTTAGGCGGGAGTATGCCAATGAGCTGTTCTTC. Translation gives CASSPLRREYANELFF.

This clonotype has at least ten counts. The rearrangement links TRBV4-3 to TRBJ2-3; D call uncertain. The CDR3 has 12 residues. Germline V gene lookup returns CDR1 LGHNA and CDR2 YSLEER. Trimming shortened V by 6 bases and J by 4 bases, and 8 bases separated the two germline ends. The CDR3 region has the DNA TGCGCCAGCAGTAGAGACGCAGATACGCAGTATTTT. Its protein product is CASSRDADTQYF.

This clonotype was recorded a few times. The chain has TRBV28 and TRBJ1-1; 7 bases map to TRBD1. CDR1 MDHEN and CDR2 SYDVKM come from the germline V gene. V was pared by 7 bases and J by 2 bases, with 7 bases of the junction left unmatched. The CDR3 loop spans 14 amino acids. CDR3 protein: CASTWGTANTEAFF. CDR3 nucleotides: TGTGCCAGCACCTGGGGGACAGCTAACACTGAAGCTTTCTTT.

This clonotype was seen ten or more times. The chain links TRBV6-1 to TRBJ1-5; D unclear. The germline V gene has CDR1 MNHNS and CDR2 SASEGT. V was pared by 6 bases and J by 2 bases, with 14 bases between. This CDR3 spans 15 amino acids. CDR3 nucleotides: TGTGCCAGCAGCCCCCTGGGAGGCCGCAATCAGCCCCAGCATTTT. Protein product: CASSPLGGRNQPQHF.

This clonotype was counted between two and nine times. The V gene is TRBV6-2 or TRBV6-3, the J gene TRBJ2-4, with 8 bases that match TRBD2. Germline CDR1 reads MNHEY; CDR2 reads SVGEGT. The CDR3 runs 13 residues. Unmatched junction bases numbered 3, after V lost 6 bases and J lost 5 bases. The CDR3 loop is CASSLGLENIQYF. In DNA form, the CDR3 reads TGTGCCAGCAGCTTGGGACTAGAAAACATTCAGTACTTC.

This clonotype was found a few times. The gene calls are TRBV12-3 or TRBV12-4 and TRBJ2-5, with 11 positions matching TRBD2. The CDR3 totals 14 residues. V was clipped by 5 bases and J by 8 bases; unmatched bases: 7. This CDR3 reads CASSQTSGAPTQYF. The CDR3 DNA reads TGTGCCAGCAGTCAGACTAGCGGGGCACCTACCCAGTACTTC.

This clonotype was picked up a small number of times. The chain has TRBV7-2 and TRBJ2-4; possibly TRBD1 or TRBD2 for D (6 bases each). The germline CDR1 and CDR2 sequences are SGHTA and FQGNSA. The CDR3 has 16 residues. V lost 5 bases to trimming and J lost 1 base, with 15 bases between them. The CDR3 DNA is TGTGCCAGCAGCCCCGAGGGGGGCTTTGCCAAAAACATTCAGTACTTC. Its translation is CASSPEGGFAKNIQYF.

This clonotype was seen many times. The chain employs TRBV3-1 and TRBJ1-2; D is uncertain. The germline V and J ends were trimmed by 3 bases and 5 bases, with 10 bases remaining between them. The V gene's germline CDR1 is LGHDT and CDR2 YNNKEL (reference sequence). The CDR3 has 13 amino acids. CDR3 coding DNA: TGTGCCAGCAGCCACACGCTTATTTATGGCTACACCTTC. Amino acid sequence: CASSHTLIYGYTF.

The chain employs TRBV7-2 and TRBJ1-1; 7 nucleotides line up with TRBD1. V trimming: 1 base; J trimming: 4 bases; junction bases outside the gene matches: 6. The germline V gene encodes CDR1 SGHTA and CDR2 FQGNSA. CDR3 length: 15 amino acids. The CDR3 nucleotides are TGTGCCAGCAGCTTAGACAGGGGCCCGACCACTGAAGCTTTCTTT. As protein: CASSLDRGPTTEAFF.

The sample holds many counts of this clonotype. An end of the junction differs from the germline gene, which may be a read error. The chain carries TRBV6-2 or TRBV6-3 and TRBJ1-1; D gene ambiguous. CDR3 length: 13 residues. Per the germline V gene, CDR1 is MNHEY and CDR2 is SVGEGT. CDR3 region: CASSSFQNSEAFF. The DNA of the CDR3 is TGTGCCAGCAGTTCCTTCCAGAACAGTGAAGCTTTCTTT.